This is a list of T cell receptor beta chains from one sample in a study of regulatory T cells in long-lasting Graves disease. Each CDR3 protein gets one entry after TCRdb re-called the multiplex PCR reads with MiXCR. The sample records 450,000 or so distinct CDR3 sequences, less than 25% being singletons. The input for sequencing was peripheral blood mononuclear cells (PBMCs), taken when the disease was refractory, from a patient treated with antithyroid drugs. These receptors were obtained from a female donor with Graves disease. The CDR3 runs from the conserved cysteine through the conserved F or W.

TRBV6-1 CASRSGMVGQFF
TRBV27 CASSLSTSGYEQYF
TRBV7-2 CASSTGKYQETQYF
TRBV7-9 CASAPPGQGWYEQYF
TRBV24-1 CATSDSQELSGEQYF
TRBV5-4 CASRSGQGDSPLHF
TRBV5-4 CASSLKGATGELFF
TRBV28 CASSPGAETQYF
TRBV4-1 CASSPDKWNTEAFF
TRBV19 CASSIDRTGGMYQETQYF
TRBV7-2 CASSLVGDGYEQYF
TRBV30 CAGLTGHGYTF
TRBV11-1 CASSLAFSGRSSYNEQFF
TRBV25-1 CASSEFGGKNEQYF
TRBV7-3 CASSPSANHYEQYF
TRBV7-3 CASSLTQGEKLFF
TRBV12-3/TRBV12-4 CASSKKGQGGTEAFF
TRBV24-1 CATSDFNQGATGELFF
TRBV19 CASSRAGNSYNEQFF
TRBV30 CAWKVGLRTEAFF
TRBV28 CASSPPGFGQYF
TRBV11-2 CASSFGAGRDQPQHF
TRBV6-5 CASSWDSATDTQYF
TRBV27 CASSFGPNILPLHF
TRBV9 CASSPGRKALETQYF
TRBV6-1 CASTIGTAGGYTF
TRBV30 CATSEAFF
TRBV28 CATGLVSYEQYF
TRBV20-1 CSAADILAGGLYEQYF
TRBV3-1 CASSPRVRGTEAFF
TRBV30 CAWSETGNTEAFF
TRBV20-1 CSAREGTSGLNIQYF
TRBV5-1 CASSLADNEQFF
TRBV10-3 CAISEKAGLHEQFF
TRBV11-2 CASSHRETQYF
TRBV28 CATGSYEQYF
TRBV27 CASSSRTGGSYEQYF
TRBV11-1 CASSAQAYEQYF
TRBV25-1 CASSTGRGEQYF
TRBV18 CASSPTGGQIYGYTF
TRBV7-2 CASSPDRGITYEQYF
TRBV2 CASSVRREGRFEQFF
TRBV7-2 CASSLVNTEAFF
TRBV14 CASSHAQGKLFF
TRBV24-1 CATSDFGLPNTGELFF
TRBV9 CASSATGLNQPQHF
TRBV6-5 CASSYLRQQETQYF
TRBV2 CASSVTSTGTDTQYF
TRBV9 CASSVGLGAGENTGELFF
TRBV6-2/TRBV6-3 CASSYDPGAGEQYF